The 7 T cell receptor beta chains in this list originate from one sample, sequenced in a study of T cell clusters in autoimmune cytopenias. Each sample's input was 250 ng genomic DNA, 38,000 or so genome equivalents. One tube held mixed TRB-A and TRB-B primer pools for touch-down PCR. TCRdb reprocessed the multiplex PCR reads, keeping one entry per CDR3 protein, no DNA. This sample's table reports 6,000 to 9,500 distinct CDR3 sequences. These same data were also listed under a study on T cell repertoires in aging, cancer and after chemotherapy.

The sample was peripheral blood. The receptor set was obtained from a human donor in good health.

The rearrangement joins TRBV5-4 to TRBJ2-7. CDR1 is SGHNT, CDR2 YYREEE, per germline (reference sequence). The CDR3 spans 12 residues. CDR3 sequence: CASSIDAYEQYF. Full variable domain (outside the CDR3, taken from reference TRBV5-4 and TRBJ2-7): ETGVTQSPTHLIKTRGQQVTLRCSSQSGHNTVSWYQQALGQGPQFIFQYYREEENGRGNFPPRFSGLQFPNYSSELNVNALELDDSALYLCASSIDAYEQYFGPGTRLTVT.

The chain links TRBV7-2 to TRBJ1-2. This CDR3 is 15 amino acids long. Germline V CDR1 and CDR2: SGHTA, FQGNSA. The chain's CDR3 is CASSLYGEVNYGYTF.

The V call is TRBV6-4, the J call TRBJ2-3; absent DNA, TCRdb's TRBD1 call cannot be checked. CDR1 is MRHNA and CDR2 is SNTAGT in the germline V gene. The CDR3 runs to 15 residues. CDR3 protein: CASSDSPGSTDTQYF.

The rearrangement links TRBV5-1 to TRBJ2-2; TCRdb selects TRBD1, and the lack of DNA leaves this call unchecked. Per the germline V gene, CDR1 is SGHRS and CDR2 is YFSETQ. The CDR3 sequence is 17 residues long. The CDR3 here is CASSSSGTGVFTGELFF.

The chain employs TRBV7-6 and TRBJ2-3; the TCRdb D gene call, TRBD2, has no DNA to confirm it. Germline V CDR1 and CDR2: SGHVS, FNYEAQ. There are 16 residues in the CDR3. CDR3 residues: CASSATLAGGPDTQYF. Full variable domain (missing parts from reference TRBV7-6 and TRBJ2-3): GAGVSQSPRYKVTKRGQDVALRCDPISGHVSLYWYRQALGQGPEFLTYFNYEAQQDKSGLPNDRFSAERPEGSISTLTIQRTEQRDSAMYRCASSATLAGGPDTQYFGPGTRLTVL.

The gene calls are TRBV6-1 and TRBJ1-5; the TCRdb call, TRBD1, lacks DNA for checking. The germline CDR1 and CDR2 sequences are MNHNS and SASEGT. CDR3 size: 15 residues. The CDR3 reads CASRARDSPFQPQHF.

The genes are TRBV5-1 and TRBJ2-1; the TRBD2 assignment by TCRdb is unverifiable without DNA. The CDR3 loop spans 15 amino acids. CDR1 SGHRS and CDR2 YFSETQ come from the germline V gene. The CDR3 loop reads CASSLSGEYSNEQFF.